The T cell receptor (beta chain) described here comes from a study of read filtering for tumor transcriptome and immune sequencing. About the study: After DNase treatment, RNA was made into whole-transcriptome libraries. Study-level findings and limits: Correlation between methods rose after single-read clonotypes were removed. RNA-seq captured clonotypes less deeply and reliably than IR-seq.

The library was built from roughly 400 ng RNA with molecular barcoded adaptors for alpha/delta and beta/gamma chains. Using its own MiXCR run on the reads, TCRdb lists one record per CDR3 protein. The table has 30,000 to 35,000 distinct CDR3 sequences, around a sixth seen once. CDR1 and CDR2 from the germline V gene are SEHNR and FQNEAQ (reference sequence). The V and J ends lost 4 bases and 7 bases respectively, with 11 bases between them. This CDR3 is built from 13 residues. A remark on this clonotype: Its target is unknown.

The receptor's source is a donor aged 40 or over with multiple myeloma. Sequenced sample: a population of CD138-negative cells sorted from bone marrow. V and J are TRBV7-9 and TRBJ1-5; D is ambiguous. This CDR3 reads CASSYDGNQPQHF. The CDR3 DNA follows: TGTGCCAGCAGCTACGACGGGAACCAGCCCCAGCATTTT.